This T cell receptor beta chain was captured in a study of blood T cell repertoires in COVID-19. Method: immunoSEQ multiplex PCR; TCRdb's copy keeps in-frame clones and lacks some. Of 150,000 or so clones detected, approximately 83% appear once; the ten largest clones hold 9.2%. For recovered donors of Cohort 3, there were two negative PCRs, clearance, or symptom resolution. V was clipped by 2 bases and J by 0 bases; unmatched bases: 7. The CDR3 consists of 18 residues. Germline loops: CDR1 MNHEY, CDR2 SMNVEV (reference sequence). Input material: PBMCs or T cells enriched from blood (not recorded which). The sequence derives from a man over 45 who had recovered from COVID-19. This chain joins TRBV27 and TRBJ1-6; 7 bases line up with TRBD1. The DNA for the CDR3 is TGTGCCAGCAGTTTAGGGACCCGGGACAGCTCCTATAATTCACCCCTCCACTTT. It is translated as CASSLGTRDSSYNSPLHF.